What follows is one TCR beta chain and its context. Its antigen remains unknown. PCR used 60 Vbeta primers and 13 Jbeta primers. Produced via immunoSEQ multiplex PCR; TCRdb's table is partial and in-frame only. The sample contains 120,000 to 150,000 clones, 65% to 85% of which appear only once. This sample was included in a study of cytomegalovirus exposure and HLA in healthy donors. As for the study in general: Genotyping of roughly 400 donors showed that about 83% belonged to the Caucasian-associated ancestry cluster.

The study's findings and limits: Testing in vitro showed a few CMV-associated chains specific for CMV antigens. Later analysis identified about 17,000 TCR beta sequences associated with HLA alleles, using a false discovery rate threshold of 0.05.

Sequenced: PBMCs. The TCR was taken from a man between 18 and 35 years old in good health and CMV-seronegative.

CDR3 amino acids: CASSYSPAGGYEQFF. The DNA of the CDR3 is TGTGCCAGCAGTTACTCACCAGCGGGGGGCTATGAGCAGTTCTTC. The gene calls are TRBV6-5 and TRBJ2-1; 9 bases match TRBD2. The J segment lost 8 bases and the V segment lost 0 bases, leaving 5 bases of the junction unmatched. The CDR3 is made up of 15 amino acids. CDR1 is MNHEY and CDR2 is SVGAGI in the germline V gene.